Listed below are T cell receptor beta chains from one sample, sequenced in a study of T cell responses to AZD1222 COVID-19 vaccine. The data were produced by immunoSEQ multiplex PCR, yet TCRdb's version contains in-frame clones alone and is incomplete. The table records around 120,000 clones, 70% to 90% of them present only once. The sample here was peripheral blood, taken 28 days after the second AZD1222 dose. The source is an adult who received the AZD1222 COVID-19 vaccine. Each CDR3 is given with its conserved first and last residue. The order of the fields is D gene, clone size, V gene, J gene, CDR3 protein, CDR3 DNA. The D gene is left open where the match is weak. Only part of the rows carry a size: once, few, many, or a class if the clone is expanded.

D: TRBD2; size: once; V: TRBV6-5; J: TRBJ2-2; CDR3: CASSSGDTGELFF; DNA: TGTGCCAGCAGTAGCGGGGACACCGGGGAGCTGTTTTTT
D: NA; size: once; V: TRBV9; J: TRBJ2-7; CDR3: CASSVGAEEQYF; DNA: TGTGCCAGCAGCGTAGGGGCTGAGGAGCAGTACTTC
D: NA; size: NA; V: TRBV7-2; J: TRBJ1-1; CDR3: CASSLGSTEAFF; DNA: TGTGCCAGCAGTCTAGGGAGCACTGAAGCTTTCTTT
D: TRBD2; size: NA; V: TRBV11-2; J: TRBJ2-5; CDR3: CASSLTLAGGRETQYF; DNA: TGTGCCAGCAGCTTAACCCTAGCGGGAGGGAGAGAGACCCAGTACTTC
D: NA; size: medium-sized; V: TRBV29-1; J: TRBJ2-1; CDR3: CSVVGNLYNEQFF; DNA: TGCAGCGTTGTGGGTAACCTCTACAATGAGCAGTTCTTC
D: NA; size: NA; V: TRBV7-2; J: TRBJ1-6; CDR3: CASSLGGDYNSPLHF; DNA: TGTGCCAGCAGCTTAGGTGGCGATTATAATTCACCCCTCCACTTT
D: NA; size: NA; V: TRBV24-1; J: TRBJ1-5; CDR3: CATSDSGRYSNQPQHF; DNA: TGTGCCACCAGTGACTCGGGACGGTATAGCAATCAGCCCCAGCATTTT
D: NA; size: NA; V: TRBV28; J: TRBJ1-1; CDR3: CASSLSRAGRTEAFF; DNA: TGTGCCAGCAGTTTATCTCGGGCAGGGCGAACTGAAGCTTTCTTT
D: TRBD2; size: NA; V: TRBV18; J: TRBJ2-4; CDR3: CASSPSGLAGKIQYF; DNA: TGTGCCAGCTCACCATCGGGACTAGCGGGGAAAATTCAGTACTTC
D: NA; size: once; V: TRBV28; J: TRBJ1-1; CDR3: CASSWGVGTEAFF; DNA: TGTGCCAGCAGTTGGGGCGTAGGCACTGAAGCTTTCTTT
D: NA; size: NA; V: TRBV4-1; J: TRBJ1-4; CDR3: CASSQDGRGPNEKLFF; DNA: TGCGCCAGCAGCCAAGATGGTCGGGGCCCTAATGAAAAACTGTTTTTT
D: NA; size: NA; V: TRBV24-1; J: TRBJ1-1; CDR3: CATRQTASTTEAFF; DNA: TGTGCCACCAGGCAGACAGCCAGTACGACTGAAGCTTTCTTT
D: TRBD2; size: NA; V: TRBV5-1; J: TRBJ2-1; CDR3: CASSPTSGTPIYNEQFF; DNA: TGCGCCAGCAGCCCAACTAGCGGGACACCAATTTACAATGAGCAGTTCTTC
D: NA; size: NA; V: TRBV30; J: TRBJ1-3; CDR3: CAWSGQDPRGNTIYF; DNA: TGTGCCTGGAGTGGACAGGACCCTCGAGGAAACACCATATATTTT
D: NA; size: NA; V: TRBV21-1; J: TRBJ1-1; CDR3: CASAGTKGTEAFF; DNA: TGTGCCAGCGCCGGGACCAAAGGCACTGAAGCTTTCTTT
D: TRBD2; size: NA; V: TRBV5-1; J: TRBJ2-2; CDR3: CASSSLPLGGPGTGELFF; DNA: TGCGCCAGCAGCTCCTTACCCTTGGGAGGGCCTGGCACCGGGGAGCTGTTTTTT
D: NA; size: NA; V: TRBV28; J: TRBJ1-1; CDR3: CASSFSPTHTEAFF; DNA: TGTGCCAGCAGTTTTTCCCCAACTCACACTGAAGCTTTCTTT
D: NA; size: NA; V: TRBV27; J: TRBJ2-7; CDR3: CASSSKDSTYEQYF; DNA: TGTGCCAGCAGTTCAAAGGACTCCACCTACGAGCAGTACTTC
D: TRBD1; size: NA; V: TRBV4-1; J: TRBJ2-7; CDR3: CASSQAKDRGGEQYF; DNA: TGCGCCAGCAGCCAAGCGAAGGACAGGGGGGGCGAGCAGTACTTC
D: NA; size: NA; V: TRBV7-9; J: TRBJ2-5; CDR3: CASSLGASGVNQYF; DNA: TGTGCCAGCAGCCTTGGCGCTTCGGGAGTAAACCAGTACTTC
D: NA; size: NA; V: TRBV4-1; J: TRBJ2-2; CDR3: CASSQFPGRSGGELFF; DNA: TGCGCCAGCAGCCAATTCCCCGGCCGGTCCGGGGGGGAGCTGTTTTTT
D: NA; size: NA; V: TRBV7-2; J: TRBJ2-3; CDR3: CASSLESGGGTDTQYF; DNA: TGTGCCAGCAGCTTAGAATCGGGCGGAGGCACAGATACGCAGTATTTT
D: TRBD2; size: NA; V: TRBV12-3/TRBV12-4; J: TRBJ2-5; CDR3: CASSAAGGPTQYF; DNA: TGTGCCAGCAGTGCAGCGGGAGGGCCCACCCAGTACTTC
D: TRBD1; size: NA; V: TRBV7-8; J: TRBJ2-3; CDR3: CASSVTGGVSTDTQYF; DNA: TGTGCCAGCAGCGTAACAGGGGGTGTTAGCACAGATACGCAGTATTTT
D: NA; size: NA; V: TRBV7-9; J: TRBJ1-5; CDR3: CASSFLGNQPQHF; DNA: TGTGCCAGCAGCTTTTTAGGGAATCAGCCCCAGCATTTT
D: TRBD1; size: NA; V: TRBV7-8; J: TRBJ1-1; CDR3: CASSLEAGTGVMNTEAFF; DNA: TGTGCCAGCAGCTTAGAAGCTGGGACAGGGGTGATGAACACTGAAGCTTTCTTT
D: NA; size: few; V: TRBV11-1; J: TRBJ2-2; CDR3: CASSNLVLNTGELFF; DNA: TGTGCCAGCAGCAACCTCGTATTGAACACCGGGGAGCTGTTTTTT
D: NA; size: NA; V: TRBV4-1; J: TRBJ1-4; CDR3: CASSQTWANEKLFF; DNA: TGCGCCAGCAGCCAAACGTGGGCTAATGAAAAACTGTTTTTT
D: NA; size: NA; V: TRBV9; J: TRBJ2-1; CDR3: CASSVEHRVSSYNEQFF; DNA: TGTGCCAGCAGCGTAGAGCACAGGGTCAGCTCCTACAATGAGCAGTTCTTC
D: NA; size: NA; V: TRBV5-1; J: TRBJ2-3; CDR3: CASKGDTDTQYF; DNA: TGCGCCAGCAAGGGTGACACAGATACGCAGTATTTT
D: TRBD1; size: NA; V: TRBV5-3; J: TRBJ1-1; CDR3: CARSLEEDRDTEAFF; DNA: TGTGCCAGAAGCTTAGAAGAAGACAGGGACACTGAAGCTTTCTTT
D: NA; size: NA; V: TRBV4-1; J: TRBJ2-3; CDR3: CASSQLGRKFTDTQYF; DNA: TGCGCCAGCAGCCAATTGGGACGGAAATTCACAGATACGCAGTATTTT
D: NA; size: NA; V: TRBV28; J: TRBJ2-7; CDR3: CASSFFRQVPAYEQYF; DNA: TGTGCCAGCAGTTTCTTCCGACAGGTCCCCGCCTACGAGCAGTACTTC
D: NA; size: NA; V: TRBV7-7; J: TRBJ2-2; CDR3: CASSPGVGGGELFF; DNA: TGTGCCAGCAGCCCAGGGGTCGGAGGCGGGGAGCTGTTTTTT
D: NA; size: NA; V: TRBV19; J: TRBJ1-2; CDR3: CASSMGEYGYTF; DNA: TGTGCCAGTAGTATGGGGGAATATGGCTACACCTTC
D: NA; size: NA; V: TRBV4-2; J: TRBJ2-7; CDR3: CASSQDLSGEWYEQYF; DNA: TGTGCCAGCAGCCAAGATCTTTCGGGAGAATGGTACGAGCAGTACTTC
D: TRBD1; size: NA; V: TRBV16; J: TRBJ2-7; CDR3: CASCPGDRHYEQYF; DNA: TGTGCCAGCTGTCCCGGGGACAGACACTACGAGCAGTACTTC
D: TRBD2; size: NA; V: TRBV5-1; J: TRBJ2-2; CDR3: CASSWTSGSTGELFF; DNA: TGCGCCAGCAGCTGGACTAGCGGGAGTACCGGGGAGCTGTTTTTT
D: NA; size: NA; V: TRBV7-2; J: TRBJ2-1; CDR3: CASSSNPRTALNEQFF; DNA: TGTGCCAGCAGCTCCAACCCTCGCACAGCCCTCAATGAGCAGTTCTTC
D: NA; size: NA; V: TRBV3-1/TRBV3-2; J: TRBJ2-7; CDR3: CASSQYLGSYEQYF; DNA: TGTGCCAGCAGCCAGTACCTCGGATCCTACGAGCAGTACTTC
D: NA; size: NA; V: TRBV5-6; J: TRBJ2-5; CDR3: CASSLPTYQETQYF; DNA: TGTGCCAGCAGCTTGCCGACGTACCAAGAGACCCAGTACTTC
D: NA; size: NA; V: TRBV19; J: TRBJ2-7; CDR3: CASSIRASGTYEQYF; DNA: TGTGCCAGTAGTATAAGAGCCTCGGGCACATACGAGCAGTACTTC
D: NA; size: NA; V: TRBV24-1; J: TRBJ1-4; CDR3: CATPDRINEKLFF; DNA: TGTGCCACCCCCGACAGAATTAATGAAAAACTGTTTTTT
D: NA; size: NA; V: TRBV30; J: TRBJ1-6; CDR3: CAWSFRANSPLHF; DNA: TGTGCCTGGAGTTTCAGGGCGAATTCACCCCTCCACTTT
D: NA; size: once; V: TRBV28; J: TRBJ1-6; CDR3: CASRDSFLSYNSPLHF; DNA: TGTGCCAGCAGGGACAGCTTCCTCTCCTATAATTCACCCCTCCACTTT
D: TRBD2; size: NA; V: TRBV5-1; J: TRBJ2-3; CDR3: CASSAGLAALEGTQYF; DNA: TGCGCCAGCAGCGCGGGACTAGCGGCGTTGGAGGGGACGCAGTATTTT
D: TRBD1; size: NA; V: TRBV28; J: TRBJ2-7; CDR3: CASSLWGQGYLYEQYF; DNA: TGTGCCAGCAGTTTGTGGGGACAGGGGTATCTATACGAGCAGTACTTC
D: TRBD2; size: medium-sized; V: TRBV5-6; J: TRBJ2-1; CDR3: CASSLGPAGVNEQFF; DNA: TGTGCCAGCAGCTTGGGTCCAGCGGGAGTGAATGAGCAGTTCTTC